These 9 T cell receptor beta chains originate from one sample sequenced in a study of shared T cell receptors in the human thymus. TCRdb's copy holds only in-frame clones and misses some; the assay was immunoSEQ multiplex PCR. Of about 500,000 clones listed, about four fifths are singletons. This sample was also put to use in a study of human thymus T cells.

Input material: thymocytes. Every receptor here comes from a boy younger than two with a congenital heart defect.

The CDR3 DNA is TGTGCCAGCAGCTTGGGACCAGGAGGTGGAGAGACCCAGTACTTC. This sequence encodes CASSLGPGGGETQYF. This chain connects TRBV5-5 to TRBJ2-5, with D possibly matching TRBD2 (5 bases). This CDR3 spans 15 amino acids. CDR1 is SGHKS, CDR2 YYEKEE, per germline (reference sequence). The ends were cut back, 0 bases at V and 4 bases at J, with 13 bases in the middle.

The chain joins TRBV27 to TRBJ1-2, with D possibly being TRBD1 (6 bases). The CDR3 loop spans 16 amino acids. Germline CDR1 reads MNHEY; CDR2 reads SMNVEV (reference sequence). V was shortened by 7 bases and J by 0 bases, with 18 bases between the two germline ends. CDR3 protein: CASTFGGGGTNYGYTF. Here the CDR3 DNA reads TGTGCCAGCACCTTCGGGGGAGGGGGAACTAACTATGGCTACACCTTC.

The rearrangement uses TRBV15 and TRBJ2-3; 8 nucleotides match TRBD2. Trimming cost V 0 bases and J 3 bases; bases outside gene matches: 8. This CDR3 contains 17 residues. The germline CDR1 and CDR2 sequences are LNHNV and YYDKDF (reference sequence). DNA of the CDR3: TGTGCCACCAGCAGAGATCGGGGGGGTAGGTGGACAGATACGCAGTATTTT. This translates into CATSRDRGGRWTDTQYF.

This clone has a handful of counts. The genes are TRBV19 and TRBJ2-1, with TRBD2 matching over 8 bases. V dropped 5 bases and J dropped 1; count of bases not matched to a gene: 4. The CDR3 has 15 residues. CDR1 and CDR2 from the germline V gene are LNHDA and SQIVND (reference sequence). The DNA for the CDR3 is TGTGCCAGTAGTCCCGAGCGGGAGTCCTACAATGAGCAGTTCTTC. Its protein is CASSPERESYNEQFF.

The V and J genes are TRBV11-3 and TRBJ2-7, with D possibly being TRBD1 (5 bases). This CDR3 contains 12 residues. Per germline, CDR1 SGHNT and CDR2 YENEEA. V lost 6 bases to trimming and J lost 3 bases, with 9 bases between them. As DNA, the CDR3 is TGTGCCAGCAGGAATGACAGCTACGAGCAGTACTTC. Translated, it gives CASRNDSYEQYF.

The chain combines TRBV12-1 with TRBJ2-3; the D call in the table, TRBD2, was not verified against the DNA. TRBV12-1 is a known pseudogene. CDR3 length: 16 residues. DNA of the CDR3: TGTGCCAGCAGCTTGGAGCGGGAGGCCCACACAGATACGCAGTATTTT. It yields the protein CASSLEREAHTDTQYF.

The chain recombines TRBV6-5 with TRBJ2-5, with 11 bases matching TRBD2. The V gene end was trimmed by 2 bases and the J gene end by 3 bases; junction bases not matched to a gene: 5. The CDR3 is made up of 16 amino acids. The germline V gene encodes CDR1 MNHEY and CDR2 SVGAGI. The CDR3 nucleotides read TGTGCCAGCAGTTACGTGCCTAGCGGGGGGAAAGAGACCCAGTACTTC. Translation: CASSYVPSGGKETQYF.

This chain links TRBV27 with TRBJ2-3; D remains ambiguous. Germline lookup yields CDR1 MNHEY and CDR2 SMNVEV (reference sequence). V was pared by 4 bases and J by 5 bases, with 4 bases between. CDR3 length equals 11 residues. This chain's CDR3 is CASSWLDTQYF. DNA of the CDR3: TGTGCCAGCAGTTGGCTAGATACGCAGTATTTT.

This clone was seen a few times. V is TRBV6-5 and J is TRBJ2-7; possibly TRBD1 for D (6 bases). V gave up 8 bases and J gave up 1 base, with 15 bases separating them. Per the germline V gene, CDR1 is MNHEY and CDR2 is SVGAGI. CDR3 size: 14 residues. The CDR3 DNA is TGTGCCAGCCCGACGGGCCAGGGGTCCTACGAGCAGTACTTC. It specifies CASPTGQGSYEQYF.